Presented here are 26 T cell receptor beta chains from one specimen sequenced in a study of cytomegalovirus exposure and HLA in healthy donors (dated by TCRdb to 2017 to 2019). The protocol used for the library was the immunoSEQ multiplex PCR assay. TCRdb mirrors the immuneACCESS table, restricted to in-frame sequences. Some clones are absent from its copies; in checked studies, under half trace to an unresolved V gene, and the reason for the others is unknown. The sample yields 160,000 or so clones; approximately 86% were counted once. The top ten clones comprise approximately 2.4% of the sample. Sequenced material: PBMCs. The receptors stem from a man aged 18 to 29 in good health and CMV-seropositive.

The chain recombines TRBV6-5 with TRBJ1-2; no firm D call. The CDR3 length is 13 residues. CDR1 and CDR2 (germline): MNHEY, SVGAGI. The germline V and J ends were trimmed by 0 bases and 5 bases, with 7 bases remaining between them. This chain's CDR3 is CASSYSSAYGYTF. CDR3 in DNA: TGTGCCAGCAGTTACTCGAGTGCTTATGGCTACACCTTC.

The chain is built from TRBV5-6 and TRBJ1-1, with a possible D match to TRBD1 (6 bases). The CDR3 spans 13 residues. V was cut by 0 bases and J by 11 bases, with 14 bases left in between. Germline V gives CDR1 SGHDT, CDR2 YYEEEE. In DNA form, the CDR3 reads TGTGCCAGCAGCTTGGGACAGGCCTCTGGGGCTTTCTTT. This gives the protein CASSLGQASGAFF.

V usage is TRBV29-1 and J usage is TRBJ2-1; 8 bases align to TRBD2. The length of the CDR3 is 14 residues. The ends lost 4 bases at V and 7 bases at J; junction bases unmatched: 9. The germline V gene encodes CDR1 SQVTM and CDR2 ANQGSEA. CDR3 amino acids: CSVVPSGSRNEQFF. In DNA form, the CDR3 reads TGCAGCGTTGTACCAAGCGGGAGTAGAAATGAGCAGTTCTTC.

The chain carries TRBV7-8 and TRBJ1-2, with TRBD1 matching over 7 bases. J lost 6 bases, V lost 4 bases, and 5 bases had no gene match. The CDR3 sequence is 13 residues long. CDR1 is SGHVS and CDR2 is FQNEAQ in the germline V gene. In DNA form, the CDR3 reads TGTGCCAGCAGCTCGACAGGGATCCATGGCTACACCTTC. It encodes CASSSTGIHGYTF.

This clone was recorded a few times. The chain links TRBV28 to TRBJ1-5; TRBD1 matches 7 bases. This CDR3 has 13 amino acids. Germline values: CDR1 MDHEN, CDR2 SYDVKM. Unmatched junction bases numbered 5, after V lost 6 bases and J lost 6 bases. This chain's CDR3 is CASRKTGSQPQHF. CDR3 DNA sequence: TGTGCCAGCAGAAAGACAGGGAGTCAGCCCCAGCATTTT.

The V gene is TRBV4-2, the J gene TRBJ1-1; the D is unclear. Trimming removed 1 base from V and 1 base from J, with 16 bases in between. The length of the CDR3 is 17 residues. CDR1 and CDR2 (germline): LGHNA, YNFKEQ. The CDR3 nucleotides are TGTGCCAGCAGCCAAGTCACGGGGATTACTGCGAACACTGAAGCTTTCTTT. Amino acids: CASSQVTGITANTEAFF.

This clone was detected only a few times. This chain links TRBV7-9 with TRBJ2-7, with a possible D match to TRBD2 (5 bases). The CDR3 contains 10 residues. Deletions cut 9 bases from V and 5 bases from J, with 8 bases between. Germline V lookup: CDR1 SEHNR, CDR2 FQNEAQ (reference sequence). The CDR3 nucleotides read TGTGCCAGTGGAGGCAACGAGCAGTACTTC. It yields the protein CASGGNEQYF.

This chain links TRBV19 with TRBJ2-5; TRBD2 matches 10 bases. This CDR3 is built from 16 residues. Germline V gives CDR1 LNHDA, CDR2 SQIVND (reference sequence). V was pared by 3 bases and J by 4 bases, with 8 bases of the junction left unmatched. The CDR3 protein is CASSMGLAGAGETQYF. CDR3 DNA sequence: TGTGCCAGTAGTATGGGTCTAGCGGGGGCGGGAGAGACCCAGTACTTC.

The chain joins TRBV18 to TRBJ2-7; tentatively, D is TRBD2 (6 bases). The germline V and J ends were trimmed by 0 bases and 7 bases, with 25 bases remaining between them. CDR3 size: 18 residues. CDR1 is KGHSH, CDR2 LQKENI, per germline. The CDR3 DNA sequence: TGTGCCAGCTCACCACCGGTCCACAGGCGGGATCTAAGGGAAGAGCAGTACTTC. Protein sequence: CASSPPVHRRDLREEQYF. Variable domain in full (rest from reference TRBV18 and TRBJ2-7): NAGVMQNPRHLVRRRGQEARLRCSPMKGHSHVYWYRQLPEEGLKFMVYLQKENIIDESGMPKERFSAEFPKEGPSILRIQQVVRGDSAAYFCASSPPVHRRDLREEQYFGPGTRLTVT.

The rearrangement links TRBV4-2 to TRBJ1-1; D possibly corresponds to TRBD1 (5 bases). The V gene lost 1 base and the J gene lost 0 bases, with 9 bases spanning the gap. The germline gives CDR1 LGHNA, CDR2 YNFKEQ. The CDR3 is 15 residues long. In DNA form, the CDR3 reads TGTGCCAGCAGCCAAGTCGGGGGGGTGAACACTGAAGCTTTCTTT. Its protein is CASSQVGGVNTEAFF.

This clone showed up just once. This chain connects TRBV2 to TRBJ1-4; the match to TRBD1 covers 7 bases. The CDR3 has 19 amino acids. CDR1 and CDR2 (germline): SNHLY, FYNNEI. The V gene end was trimmed by 6 bases and the J gene end by 0 bases; junction bases not matched to a gene: 16. Written as DNA, the CDR3 is TGTGCCAGCAGATCCCACCGGGACAGCACAACCCCAACTAATGAAAAACTGTTTTTT. Its protein product is CASRSHRDSTTPTNEKLFF.

This sequence joins TRBV6-6 and TRBJ1-5; D not certain. This CDR3 has 12 residues. The V end was cut by 6 bases, the J end by 11 bases, with 14 bases between. Germline CDR1 and CDR2: MNHNY and SVGAGI (reference sequence). CDR3 protein: CASRSLQRTQHF. Written as DNA, the CDR3 is TGTGCCAGCAGGAGTCTGCAGAGGACCCAGCATTTT.

This rearrangement joins TRBV30 to TRBJ1-5; D is unresolved. V was clipped by 0 bases and J by 1 base, with 19 bases between them. This CDR3 contains 18 residues. Germline CDR1 is GTSNPN and CDR2 is SVGIG (reference sequence). Here the CDR3 DNA reads TGTGCCTGGAGTGTATCGAGGATGGATAAGCTGAGCAATCAGCCCCAGCATTTT. This encodes CAWSVSRMDKLSNQPQHF.

This clone was detected once. The chain carries TRBV10-3 and TRBJ2-7; a weak D match, TRBD2 (6 bases). Germline lookup yields CDR1 ENHRY and CDR2 SYGVKD. V gave up 5 bases and J gave up 3 bases, with 11 bases separating them. This CDR3 contains 13 residues. In DNA, the CDR3 is TGTGCCATCAGTATCGGCGGGATCTACGAGCAGTACTTC. It is translated as CAISIGGIYEQYF.

The chain carries TRBV4-1 and TRBJ2-5; 13 bases are a match to TRBD2. CDR1 is MGHRA and CDR2 is YSYEKL in the germline V gene. CDR3 length equals 16 residues. V shed 3 bases and J 6 bases; nucleotides not matched to a gene: 7. The CDR3 sequence: CASSQPTSGRGKTQYF. The CDR3 nucleotides read TGCGCCAGCAGCCAGCCTACTAGCGGGAGGGGAAAGACCCAGTACTTC.

V and J are TRBV29-1 and TRBJ1-1; D might be TRBD1 (5 bases). From germline, CDR1 is SQVTM and CDR2 ANQGSEA. The V end was cut by 3 bases, the J end by 4 bases, with 9 bases between. This CDR3 is built from 12 residues. The CDR3 sequence: CSVEMGGTEAFF. Here the CDR3 DNA reads TGCAGCGTTGAGATGGGGGGCACTGAAGCTTTCTTT.

This chain joins TRBV30 and TRBJ2-5; TRBD1 agrees at 8 bases. Trimming cost V 6 bases and J 2 bases; bases outside gene matches: 5. CDR1 and CDR2 (germline): GTSNPN, SVGIG (reference sequence). There are 13 residues in the CDR3. The CDR3 is CACSGTGQETQYF. The CDR3 nucleotides are TGTGCCTGCTCCGGGACAGGTCAAGAGACCCAGTACTTC.

The chain uses TRBV7-3 and TRBJ2-1; 9 bases line up with TRBD1. CDR3 length: 16 residues. Trimming at V came to 3 bases and at J to 6 bases, leaving 9 bases not matched to a gene. In germline, CDR1 is SGHTA, CDR2 FQGTGA. Here the CDR3 reads CASSLSSGQGSNEQFF. CDR3 nucleotide sequence: TGTGCCAGCAGCTTGTCCTCGGGACAGGGCTCCAATGAGCAGTTCTTC.

The genes are TRBV19 and TRBJ2-1, with 9 bases fitting TRBD2. Germline CDR1 is LNHDA and CDR2 is SQIVND (reference sequence). V lost 7 bases, J lost 4 bases, and 17 bases stayed unmatched. The CDR3 has 18 amino acids. The CDR3 DNA is TGTGCCAGTAAAGGTTGGATAGCGGGGGAGAAATTATACAATGAGCAGTTCTTC. Residues: CASKGWIAGEKLYNEQFF.

The chain recombines TRBV7-6 with TRBJ2-1; a weak D match, TRBD2 (6 bases). V lost 0 bases and J lost 7, with 34 bases in between. The CDR3 has 22 residues. Germline V CDR1 and CDR2: SGHVS, FNYEAQ. The CDR3 sequence: CASSLASGSVVGLGGVSNEQFF. In nucleotides, the CDR3 is TGTGCCAGCAGCTTAGCGTCGGGTTCGGTAGTAGGGCTGGGGGGAGTTAGTAATGAGCAGTTCTTC.

V and J are TRBV14 and TRBJ1-2; tentative D call: TRBD1 (5 bases). Trimming removed 4 bases at V and 0 bases at J, with 24 bases between. Germline V gene data show CDR1 as SGHDN and CDR2 as FVKESK. The CDR3 is made up of 19 amino acids. The CDR3 spells CASSRTRDLAGRANYGYTF. CDR3 DNA sequence: TGTGCCAGCAGCCGGACCCGGGACCTAGCGGGCAGAGCTAACTATGGCTACACCTTC.

The V call is TRBV6-5, the J call TRBJ1-1; 7 bases fit TRBD1. V was clipped by 5 bases and J by 0 bases; unmatched bases: 6. The germline V gene encodes CDR1 MNHEY and CDR2 SVGAGI. The CDR3 extends over 15 amino acids. CDR3 residues: CASSHPGQMNTEAFF. CDR3 in DNA: TGTGCCAGCAGTCATCCGGGACAGATGAACACTGAAGCTTTCTTT.

The gene calls are TRBV4-2 and TRBJ1-5, with D unresolved. The CDR3 totals 19 residues. Trimming left V 3 bases short and J 1 base short, with 22 bases between. Germline CDR1 LGHNA, CDR2 YNFKEQ. The CDR3, as DNA: TGTGCCAGCAGCCATCAACCGGGTCCTCCTTTTGGGAGCAATCAGCCCCAGCATTTT. Translated, it gives CASSHQPGPPFGSNQPQHF.

The chain uses TRBV6-4 and TRBJ2-2; D may be TRBD2 (5 bases). CDR1 is MRHNA and CDR2 is SNTAGT in the germline V gene. This CDR3 is 14 amino acids long. Trimming removed 6 bases from V and 3 bases from J, with 11 bases in between. This chain's CDR3 is CASSPIGDTGELFF. For the CDR3, the DNA is TGTGCCAGCAGCCCCATCGGGGACACCGGGGAGCTGTTTTTT.

In this sample, this clone turned up once. CDR3: CASSQDVAGEAFF. The CDR3 region has the DNA TGCGCCAGCAGCCAAGATGTGGCAGGTGAAGCTTTCTTT. This sequence joins TRBV4-3 and TRBJ1-1; no clear D. This CDR3 is built from 13 residues. V was cut by 0 bases and J by 7 bases, with 9 bases left in between. Germline V gene sequence: CDR1 LGHNA, CDR2 YSLEER.

The rearrangement joins TRBV7-9 to TRBJ1-1, with a tentative D call TRBD1 (5 bases). Trimming stripped 7 bases from V and 4 bases from J, with 16 bases between. Per germline, CDR1 SEHNR and CDR2 FQNEAQ (reference sequence). The CDR3 length is 14 residues. CDR3 in DNA: TGTGCCAGCACCCTTAGTCGGGGGGTCACTGAAGCTTTCTTT. Amino acids: CASTLSRGVTEAFF.